This TCR beta chain was found in a study of blood T cell repertoires in COVID-19. Germline loops: CDR1 MDHEN, CDR2 SYDVKM. This CDR3 contains 14 residues. V was cut by 7 bases and J by 6 bases, with 16 bases left in between. TCRdb keeps only in-frame clones here, not all; method: immunoSEQ multiplex PCR. There are 20,000 to 25,000 clones in the sample; 91% occur only once, and 3% to 3.5% lies in the top ten. This chain links TRBV28 with TRBJ1-5, with TRBD1 as a possible D gene (5 bases). Sequenced sample: peripheral blood. The clonotype comes from a woman in her 70s with active COVID-19. The CDR3 loop reads CASNVGGGRQPQHF. The DNA for the CDR3 is TGTGCCAGCAATGTGGGCGGGGGACGTCAGCCCCAGCATTTT.